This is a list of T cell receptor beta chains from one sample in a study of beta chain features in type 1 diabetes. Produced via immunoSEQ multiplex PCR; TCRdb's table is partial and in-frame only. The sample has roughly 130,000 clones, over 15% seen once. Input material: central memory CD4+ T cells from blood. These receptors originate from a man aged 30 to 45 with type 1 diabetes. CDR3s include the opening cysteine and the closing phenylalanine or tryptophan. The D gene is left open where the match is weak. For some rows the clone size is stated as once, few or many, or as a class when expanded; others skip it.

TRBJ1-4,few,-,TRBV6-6,TGTGCCAGCAGTCCGCCGGAGGAAAAACTGTTTTTT,CASSPPEEKLFF
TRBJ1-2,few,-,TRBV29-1,TGCAGCGTCGAAAAGGGGACACTCGCCTATGGCTACACCTTC,CSVEKGTLAYGYTF
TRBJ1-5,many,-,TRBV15,TGTGCCACCAGCAGAGTAGGGGGTAAACAGCCCCAGCATTTT,CATSRVGGKQPQHF
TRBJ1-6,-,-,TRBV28,TGTGCCAGCAGTTCCCCCGGGGTTAATTCACCCCTCCACTTT,CASSSPGVNSPLHF
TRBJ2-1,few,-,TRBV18,TGTGCCAGCTCACCCCCTGGTTACAATGAGCAGTTCTTC,CASSPPGYNEQFF
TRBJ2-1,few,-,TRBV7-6,TGTGCCAGCAGCTTAGCGTTTCCCCAGGGGGGGAATGAGCAGTTCTTC,CASSLAFPQGGNEQFF
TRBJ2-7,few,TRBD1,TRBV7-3,TGTGCCAGCAGCTTAACGGGGACAGGGCCTAACGAGCAGTACTTC,CASSLTGTGPNEQYF
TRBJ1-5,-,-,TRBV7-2,TGTGCCAGCACCTTGGTGGGCAGATGCCTTAGCAATCAGCCCCAGCATTTT,CASTLVGRCLSNQPQHF
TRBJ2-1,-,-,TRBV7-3,TGTGCCAGCAGCTTGCAACAGAGCTCCTACAATGAGCAGTTCTTC,CASSLQQSSYNEQFF
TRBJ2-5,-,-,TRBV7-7,TGTGCTAGCAGCCGTACAGGGTTTCAAGAGACCCAGTACTTC,CASSRTGFQETQYF
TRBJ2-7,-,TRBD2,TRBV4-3,TGCGCCAGCAGCCAAGAGTGGACTAGCGGGGCCAGGCAGTACTTC,CASSQEWTSGARQYF
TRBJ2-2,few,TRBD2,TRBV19,TGTGCCAGTAGTATAGCCTCCGGCAGCGGGGGAACCGGGGAGCTGTTTTTT,CASSIASGSGGTGELFF